This T cell receptor beta chain was captured in a study of cytomegalovirus exposure and HLA in healthy donors. Broader study findings: The majority of CMV-associated TCR beta chains were reported as apparently HLA-restricted in a later analysis. Cytomegalovirus-associated status was assigned to 164 TCR beta chains.

Trimming removed 6 bases from V and 1 base from J; junction bases left unmatched: 13. This CDR3 region has 17 residues. Per the germline V gene, CDR1 is SNHLY and CDR2 is FYNNEI. Donors were ostensibly healthy at sampling, although undocumented immune exposures were probable. In the PCR, 60 Vbeta and 13 Jbeta primers were used. The data were produced by immunoSEQ multiplex PCR, yet TCRdb's version contains in-frame clones alone and is incomplete. The profile shows 170,000 or so clones, 80% to 85% of them singletons. Worth noting for this clone: Its antigen is undetermined.

The rearrangement joins TRBV2 to TRBJ2-7, with TRBD2 identical over 9 bases. The sequencing input was PBMCs. The sequence derives from a boy between 2 and 10 years old in good health and CMV-seronegative. The CDR3: CASRETSGRLPSYEQYF. For the CDR3, the DNA is TGTGCCAGCAGAGAAACTAGCGGGCGGCTACCATCCTACGAGCAGTACTTC.